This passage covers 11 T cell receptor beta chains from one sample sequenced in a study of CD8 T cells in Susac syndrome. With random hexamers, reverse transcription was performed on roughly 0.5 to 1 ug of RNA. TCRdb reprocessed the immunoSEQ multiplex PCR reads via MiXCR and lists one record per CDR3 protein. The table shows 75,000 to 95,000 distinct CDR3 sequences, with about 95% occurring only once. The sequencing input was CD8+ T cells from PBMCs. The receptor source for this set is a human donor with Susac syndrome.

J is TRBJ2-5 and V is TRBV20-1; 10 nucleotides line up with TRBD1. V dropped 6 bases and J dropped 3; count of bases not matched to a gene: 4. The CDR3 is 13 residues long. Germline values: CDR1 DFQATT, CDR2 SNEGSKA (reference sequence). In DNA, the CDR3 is TGCAGTGCCGAGGGGACAGGGGAAGAGACCCAGTACTTC. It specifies CSAEGTGEETQYF.

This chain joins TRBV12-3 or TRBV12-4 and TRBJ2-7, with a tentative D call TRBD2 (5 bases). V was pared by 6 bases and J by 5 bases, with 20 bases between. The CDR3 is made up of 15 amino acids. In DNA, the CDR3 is TGTGCCAGCAGCCCCCCCCGCGGTGACGGGGACGAGCAGTACTTC. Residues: CASSPPRGDGDEQYF.

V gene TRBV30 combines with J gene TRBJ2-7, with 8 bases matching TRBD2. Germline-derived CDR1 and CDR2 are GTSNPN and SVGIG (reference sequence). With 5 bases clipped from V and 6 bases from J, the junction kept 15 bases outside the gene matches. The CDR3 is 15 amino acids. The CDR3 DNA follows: TGTGCCTGGGTCCGGGGGGGGACCGAACTATCCGAGCAGTACTTC. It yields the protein CAWVRGGTELSEQYF.

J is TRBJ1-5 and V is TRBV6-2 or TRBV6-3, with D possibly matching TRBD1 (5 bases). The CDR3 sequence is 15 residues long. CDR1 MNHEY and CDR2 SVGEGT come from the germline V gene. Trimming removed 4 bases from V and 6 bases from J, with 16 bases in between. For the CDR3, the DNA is TGTGCCAGCAGTTCCTGGCAGGGCAGGGCTCAGCCCCAGCATTTT. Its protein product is CASSSWQGRAQPQHF.

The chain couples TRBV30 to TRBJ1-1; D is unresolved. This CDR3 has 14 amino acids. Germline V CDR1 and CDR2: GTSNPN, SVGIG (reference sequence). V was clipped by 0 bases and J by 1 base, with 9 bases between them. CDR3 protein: CAWSVVAENTEAFF. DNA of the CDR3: TGTGCCTGGAGTGTGGTCGCAGAGAACACTGAAGCTTTCTTT.

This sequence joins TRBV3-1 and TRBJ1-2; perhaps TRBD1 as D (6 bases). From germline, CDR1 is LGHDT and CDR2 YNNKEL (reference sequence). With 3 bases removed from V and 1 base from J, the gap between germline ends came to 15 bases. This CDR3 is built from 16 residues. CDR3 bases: TGTGCCAGCAGCCATAACCTCGGGACACTTAACTATGGCTACACCTTC. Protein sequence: CASSHNLGTLNYGYTF.

The CDR3 sequence is CSAPGPQRVSTEAFF. CDR3 sequence (DNA): TGCAGTGCCCCGGGCCCTCAAAGGGTGAGCACTGAAGCTTTCTTT. The chain carries TRBV20-1 and TRBJ1-1, with D hard to call. Germline assignment: CDR1 DFQATT and CDR2 SNEGSKA (reference sequence). The CDR3 is 15 amino acids. V lost 6 bases and J 4 bases, leaving 21 bases between the germline ends.

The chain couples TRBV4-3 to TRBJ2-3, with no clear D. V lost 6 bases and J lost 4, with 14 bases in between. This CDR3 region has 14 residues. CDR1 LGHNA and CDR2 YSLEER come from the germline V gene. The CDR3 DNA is TGCGCCAGCAGTGAATTCGCCCTCGCAGATACGCAGTATTTT. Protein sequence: CASSEFALADTQYF.

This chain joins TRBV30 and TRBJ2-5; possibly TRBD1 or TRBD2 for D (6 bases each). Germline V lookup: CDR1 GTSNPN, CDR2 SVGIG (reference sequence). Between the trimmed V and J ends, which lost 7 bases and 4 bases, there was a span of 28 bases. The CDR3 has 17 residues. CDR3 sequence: CASRRGEQGRGGETQYF. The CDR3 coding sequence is TGTGCCTCAAGGAGGGGGGAACAGGGAAGAGGAGGAGAGACCCAGTACTTC.

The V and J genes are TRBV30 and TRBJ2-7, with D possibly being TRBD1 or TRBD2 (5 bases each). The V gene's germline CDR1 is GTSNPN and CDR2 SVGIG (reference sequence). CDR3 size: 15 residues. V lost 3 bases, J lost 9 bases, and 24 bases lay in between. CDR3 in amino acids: CAWSSLGTNLRGQYF. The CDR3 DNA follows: TGTGCCTGGAGCAGCCTCGGGACCAACCTACGAGGGCAGTACTTC. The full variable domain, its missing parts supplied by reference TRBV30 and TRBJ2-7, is SQTIHQWPATLVQPVGSPLSLECTVEGTSNPNLYWYRQAAGRGLQLLFYSVGIGQISSEVPQNLSASRPQDRQFILSSKKLLLSDSGFYLCAWSSLGTNLRGQYFGPGTRLTVT.

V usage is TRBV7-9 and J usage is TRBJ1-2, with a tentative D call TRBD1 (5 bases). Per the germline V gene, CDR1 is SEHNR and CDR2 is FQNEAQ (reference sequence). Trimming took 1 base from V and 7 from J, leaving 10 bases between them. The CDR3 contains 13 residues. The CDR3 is CASSLVAQGGYTF. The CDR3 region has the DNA TGTGCCAGCAGCTTAGTAGCGCAGGGTGGCTACACCTTC.